This T cell receptor beta chain stems from a study of T cells in Graves' hyperthyroidism and ophthalmopathy. Each person with ophthalmopathy scored at least 3 on the Clinical Activity Score, reached NOSPECS grade 4 or higher, and had been ill under 3 months. Pregnant or lactating patients were excluded, as were those with uncontrolled infection or other autoimmune disease. About 9.4 ml fresh peripheral blood yielded the PBMCs. Using RNA transcripts as the source, TCR beta CDR3 regions were amplified. TCR CDR3 underwent first-round RT-PCR with the HTBI primer set. Using its own MiXCR run on the multiplex PCR reads, TCRdb lists one record per CDR3 protein. This table holds about 520,000 distinct CDR3 sequences, approximately 24% found once. Trimming cost V 3 bases and J 0 bases, with 12 bases left between them. The germline CDR1 and CDR2 sequences are WNHNN and SYGVQD (reference sequence). This CDR3 contains 15 residues.

Specimen: blood. V usage is TRBV10-1 and J usage is TRBJ2-7, with D perhaps TRBD1 or TRBD2 (5 bases each). The clonotype was recovered from a woman in her twenties or thirties with Graves' ophthalmopathy. The DNA for the CDR3 is TGCGCCAGCAGTGAAGGGACCGCTAACTCCTACGAGCAGTACTTC. It specifies CASSEGTANSYEQYF.